The TCR beta chain described here comes from a study of type 1 regulatory T cells. Study-wide context: An in vitro protocol generated T-allo10, a Tr1-enriched, alloantigen-specific CD4 T cell product.

The germline gives CDR1 MNHEY, CDR2 SVGEGT. This CDR3 comprises 14 residues. V shed 8 bases and J shed 3 bases, with 15 bases lying between them. The graft donor-derived T-allo10 cells reportedly recognize host alloantigens, are anergic, and suppress alloantigen-specifically. With respect to this clonotype: Antigen: not known.

TCRdb re-called the reads through MiXCR, storing one row per CDR3 protein. The table lists 60,000 to 80,000 distinct CDR3 sequences, about 60% of them singletons. Sample: cultured T cells, either the whole culture or a sorted T cell fraction (not recorded which). As for subset: Tr1-enriched cell product generated in vitro against host alloantigens. This TCR was recovered from a human donor in good health. This chain connects TRBV6-2 or TRBV6-3 to TRBJ2-3, with D perhaps being TRBD1 or TRBD2 (6 bases each). This CDR3 reads CASGEPGATDTQYF. CDR3 bases: TGTGCCAGCGGGGAGCCGGGGGCAACAGATACGCAGTATTTT.